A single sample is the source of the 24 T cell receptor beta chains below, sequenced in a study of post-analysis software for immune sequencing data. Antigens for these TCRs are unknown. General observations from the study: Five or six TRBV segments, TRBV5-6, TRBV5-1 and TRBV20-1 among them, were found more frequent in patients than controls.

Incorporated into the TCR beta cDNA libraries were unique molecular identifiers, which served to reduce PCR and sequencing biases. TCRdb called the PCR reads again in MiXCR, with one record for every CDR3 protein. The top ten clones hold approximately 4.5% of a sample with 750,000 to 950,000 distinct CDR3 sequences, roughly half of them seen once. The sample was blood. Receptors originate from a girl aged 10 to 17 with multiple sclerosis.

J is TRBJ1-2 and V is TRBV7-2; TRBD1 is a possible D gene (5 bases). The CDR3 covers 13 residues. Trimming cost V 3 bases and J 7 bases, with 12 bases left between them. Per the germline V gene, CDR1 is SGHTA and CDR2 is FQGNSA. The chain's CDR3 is CASSFAQGRGYTF. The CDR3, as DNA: TGTGCCAGCAGCTTTGCGCAGGGCCGTGGCTACACCTTC.

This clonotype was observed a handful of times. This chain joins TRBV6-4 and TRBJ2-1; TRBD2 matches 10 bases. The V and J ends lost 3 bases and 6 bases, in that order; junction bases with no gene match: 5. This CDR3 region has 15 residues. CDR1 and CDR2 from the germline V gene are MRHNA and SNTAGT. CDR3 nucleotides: TGTGCCAGCAGTGAGGATTTAGCGGGGGGCAATGAGCAGTTCTTC. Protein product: CASSEDLAGGNEQFF.

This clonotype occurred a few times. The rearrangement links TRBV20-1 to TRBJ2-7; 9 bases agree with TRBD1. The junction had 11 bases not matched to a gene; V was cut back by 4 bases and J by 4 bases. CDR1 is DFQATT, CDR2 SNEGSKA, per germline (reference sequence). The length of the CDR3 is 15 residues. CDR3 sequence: CSATRTGEVEYEQYF. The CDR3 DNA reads TGCAGTGCTACCCGGACAGGGGAAGTAGAGTACGAGCAGTACTTC.

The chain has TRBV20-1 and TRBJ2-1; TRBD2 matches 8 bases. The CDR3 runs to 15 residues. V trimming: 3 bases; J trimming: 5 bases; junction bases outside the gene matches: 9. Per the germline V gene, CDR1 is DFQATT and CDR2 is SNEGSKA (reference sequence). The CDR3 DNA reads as TGCAGTGCTAGGCCGGGACTAGAGGTCGACAATGAGCAGTTCTTC. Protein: CSARPGLEVDNEQFF.

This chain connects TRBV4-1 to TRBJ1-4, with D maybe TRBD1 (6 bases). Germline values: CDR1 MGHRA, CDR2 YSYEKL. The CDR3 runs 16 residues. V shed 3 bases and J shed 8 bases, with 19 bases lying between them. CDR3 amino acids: CASSQPAGASREKLFF. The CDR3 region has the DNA TGCGCCAGCAGCCAGCCAGCAGGGGCTTCTCGGGAAAAACTGTTTTTT.

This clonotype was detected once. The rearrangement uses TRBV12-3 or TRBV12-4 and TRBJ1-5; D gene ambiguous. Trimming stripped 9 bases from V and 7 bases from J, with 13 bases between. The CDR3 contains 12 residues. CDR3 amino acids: CASSNGEQPQHF. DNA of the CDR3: TGTGCCAGTAGTAATGGGGAACAGCCCCAGCATTTT.

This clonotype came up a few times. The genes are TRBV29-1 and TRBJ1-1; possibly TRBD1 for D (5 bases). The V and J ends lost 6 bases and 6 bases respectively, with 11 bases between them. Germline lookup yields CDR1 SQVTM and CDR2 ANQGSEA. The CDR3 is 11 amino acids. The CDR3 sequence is CSVEQVSEAFF. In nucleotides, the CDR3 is TGCAGCGTCGAACAGGTTTCTGAAGCTTTCTTT.

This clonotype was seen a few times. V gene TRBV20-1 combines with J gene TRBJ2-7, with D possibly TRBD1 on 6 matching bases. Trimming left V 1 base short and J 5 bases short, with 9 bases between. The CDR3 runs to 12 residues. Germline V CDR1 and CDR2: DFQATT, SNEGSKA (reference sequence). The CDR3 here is CSARGQVHEQYF. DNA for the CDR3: TGCAGTGCTAGAGGACAGGTCCACGAGCAGTACTTC.

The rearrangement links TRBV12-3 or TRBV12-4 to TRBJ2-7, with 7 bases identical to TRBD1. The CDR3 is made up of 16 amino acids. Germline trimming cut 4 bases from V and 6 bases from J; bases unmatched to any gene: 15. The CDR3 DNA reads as TGTGCCAGCAGTTCAACGAGGCCCGGGACAGTCATCGAGCAGTACTTC. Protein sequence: CASSSTRPGTVIEQYF.

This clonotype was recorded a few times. For the CDR3, the DNA is TGTGCCAGCAGCTCTAATCTACAGAGTAAGGCTGGCTACACCTTC. Its translation is CASSSNLQSKAGYTF. The chain uses TRBV6-2 or TRBV6-3 and TRBJ1-2; no clear D. The V gene's germline CDR1 is MNHEY and CDR2 SVGEGT. This CDR3 contains 15 residues. V dropped 6 bases and J dropped 7 bases, with 21 bases sitting between them.

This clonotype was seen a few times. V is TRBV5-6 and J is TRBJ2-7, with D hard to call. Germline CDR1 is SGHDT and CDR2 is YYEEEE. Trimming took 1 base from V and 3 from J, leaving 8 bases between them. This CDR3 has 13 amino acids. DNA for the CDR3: TGTGCCAGCAGCTTGCTTCAATTCTACGAGCAGTACTTC. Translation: CASSLLQFYEQYF.

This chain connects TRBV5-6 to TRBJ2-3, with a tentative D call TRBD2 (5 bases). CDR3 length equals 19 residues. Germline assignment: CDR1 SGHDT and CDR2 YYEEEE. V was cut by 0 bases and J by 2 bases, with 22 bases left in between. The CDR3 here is CASSLDRSEGLLYTDTQYF. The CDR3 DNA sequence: TGTGCCAGCAGCTTGGACCGAAGTGAAGGACTCCTCTACACAGATACGCAGTATTTT. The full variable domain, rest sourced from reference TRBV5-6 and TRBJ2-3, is DAGVTQSPTHLIKTRGQQVTLRCSPKSGHDTVSWYQQALGQGPQFIFQYYEEEERQRGNFPDRFSGHQFPNYSSELNVNALLLGDSALYLCASSLDRSEGLLYTDTQYFGPGTRLTVL.

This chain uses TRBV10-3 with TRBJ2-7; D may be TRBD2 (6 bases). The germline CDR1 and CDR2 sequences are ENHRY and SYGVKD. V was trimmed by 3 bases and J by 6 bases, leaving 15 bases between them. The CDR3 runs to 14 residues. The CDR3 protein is CAISEQDRETEQYF. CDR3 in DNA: TGTGCCATCAGTGAACAAGACCGGGAGACCGAGCAGTACTTC.

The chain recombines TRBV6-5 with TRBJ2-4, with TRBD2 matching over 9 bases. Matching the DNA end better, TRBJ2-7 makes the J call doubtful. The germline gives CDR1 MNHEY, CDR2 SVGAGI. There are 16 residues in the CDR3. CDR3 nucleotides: TGTGCCAGCAGTAACATCTTAGCGGGAGTGCCCTACGAGCAGTACTTC. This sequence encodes CASSNILAGVPYEQYF.

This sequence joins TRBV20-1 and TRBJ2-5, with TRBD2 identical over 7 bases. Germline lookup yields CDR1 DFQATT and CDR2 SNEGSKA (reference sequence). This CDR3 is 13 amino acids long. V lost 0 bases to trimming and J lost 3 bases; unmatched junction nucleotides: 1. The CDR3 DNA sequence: TGCAGTGCTAGAGATACTAGCGAAGAGACCCAGTACTTC. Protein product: CSARDTSEETQYF.

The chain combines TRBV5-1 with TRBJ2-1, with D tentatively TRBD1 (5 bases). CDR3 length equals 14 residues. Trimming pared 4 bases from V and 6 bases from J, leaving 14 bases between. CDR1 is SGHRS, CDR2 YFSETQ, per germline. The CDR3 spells CASSQRGAGNEQFF. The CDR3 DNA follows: TGCGCCAGCAGCCAAAGGGGCGCAGGCAATGAGCAGTTCTTC.

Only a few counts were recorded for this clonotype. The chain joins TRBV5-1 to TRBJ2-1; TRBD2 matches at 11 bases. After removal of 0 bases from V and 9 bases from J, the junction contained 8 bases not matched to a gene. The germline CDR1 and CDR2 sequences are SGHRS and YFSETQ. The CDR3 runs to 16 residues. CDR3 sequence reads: CASSLGLAGGLGEQFF. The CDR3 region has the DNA TGCGCCAGCAGCTTGGGGCTAGCGGGAGGATTGGGTGAGCAGTTCTTC.

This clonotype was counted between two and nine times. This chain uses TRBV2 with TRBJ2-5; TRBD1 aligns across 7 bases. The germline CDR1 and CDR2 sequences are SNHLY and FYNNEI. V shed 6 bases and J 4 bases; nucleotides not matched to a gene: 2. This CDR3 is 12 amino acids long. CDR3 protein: CASRGQIETQYF. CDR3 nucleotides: TGTGCCAGCAGGGGACAGATAGAGACCCAGTACTTC.

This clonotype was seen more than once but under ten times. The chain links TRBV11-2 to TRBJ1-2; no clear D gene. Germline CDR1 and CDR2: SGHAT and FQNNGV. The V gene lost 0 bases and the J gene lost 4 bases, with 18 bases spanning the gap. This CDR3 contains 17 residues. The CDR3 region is CASSLDPAQATIYGYTF. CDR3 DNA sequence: TGTGCCAGCAGCTTAGATCCAGCGCAGGCGACTATCTATGGCTACACCTTC.

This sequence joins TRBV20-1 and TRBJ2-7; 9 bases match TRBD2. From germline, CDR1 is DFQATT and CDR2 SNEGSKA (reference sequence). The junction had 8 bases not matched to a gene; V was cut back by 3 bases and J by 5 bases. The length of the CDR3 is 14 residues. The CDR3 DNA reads TGCAGTGCTAGTTCGAGCGGGAGGATCCACGAGCAGTACTTC. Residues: CSASSSGRIHEQYF.

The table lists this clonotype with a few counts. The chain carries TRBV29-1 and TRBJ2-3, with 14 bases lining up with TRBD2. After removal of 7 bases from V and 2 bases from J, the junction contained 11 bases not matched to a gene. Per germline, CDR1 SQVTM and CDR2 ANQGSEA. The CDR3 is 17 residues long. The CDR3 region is CSGGAGLAGDNTDTQYF. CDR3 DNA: TGCAGCGGCGGTGCGGGACTAGCGGGGGATAACACAGATACGCAGTATTTT.

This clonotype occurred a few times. This chain's CDR3 is CATALPYNEQFF. The CDR3 coding sequence is TGTGCCACCGCGCTACCCTACAATGAGCAGTTCTTC. The V and J genes are TRBV10-3 and TRBJ2-1; D unresolved. Germline loops: CDR1 ENHRY, CDR2 SYGVKD. CDR3 size: 12 residues. The germline V and J ends were trimmed by 10 bases and 2 bases, with 9 bases remaining between them.

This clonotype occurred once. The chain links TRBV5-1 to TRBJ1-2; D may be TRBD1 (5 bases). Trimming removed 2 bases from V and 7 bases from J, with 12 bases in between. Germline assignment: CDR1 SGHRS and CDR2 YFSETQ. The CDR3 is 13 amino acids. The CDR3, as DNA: TGCGCCAGCAGCTTAACAGGCCCCGGTGGCTACACCTTC. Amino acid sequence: CASSLTGPGGYTF.

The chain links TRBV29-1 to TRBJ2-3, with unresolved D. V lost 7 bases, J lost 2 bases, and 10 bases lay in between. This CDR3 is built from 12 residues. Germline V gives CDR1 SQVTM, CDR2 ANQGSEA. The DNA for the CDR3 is TGCAGCGGCAGCGTTGACACAGATACGCAGTATTTT. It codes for CSGSVDTDTQYF.